The next 3 T cell receptor beta chains were all read from a single sample in a study of blood T cell repertoires in COVID-19. Clones were sequenced by immunoSEQ multiplex PCR, and TCRdb holds only the in-frame ones, with some missing. Here the sample spans about 99,000 clones, around 90% being singletons. The sequenced sample was peripheral blood. These receptors came from a woman older than 75 in a cohort sampled during active COVID-19.

This chain links TRBV10-1 with TRBJ2-7; possible D gene TRBD2, 5 bases. This CDR3 spans 13 amino acids. V gave up 3 bases and J gave up 2 bases, with 8 bases separating them. CDR1 is WNHNN, CDR2 SYGVQD, per germline (reference sequence). The CDR3 coding sequence is TGCGCCAGCAGTGACTCCGGGACCTACGAGCAGTACTTC. Protein product: CASSDSGTYEQYF.

The chain links TRBV10-1 to TRBJ2-1; the D gene is possibly TRBD2 (6 bases). Germline V CDR1 and CDR2: WNHNN, SYGVQD (reference sequence). There are 16 residues in the CDR3. Trimming removed 2 bases from V and 2 bases from J, with 13 bases in between. CDR3 in amino acids: CASSEAGRGAYNEQFF. In DNA, the CDR3 is TGCGCCAGCAGTGAGGCAGGGCGGGGCGCCTACAATGAGCAGTTCTTC.

The CDR3, as DNA: TGCGCCAGCAGCTACCAGGGACTCCAGTATGAGCAGTTCTTC. Its protein is CASSYQGLQYEQFF. The rearrangement links TRBV4-1 to TRBJ2-1, with D possibly TRBD2 on 6 matching bases. Trimming took off 5 bases at V and 8 bases at J, with 16 bases between the two ends. This CDR3 has 14 residues. The V gene's germline CDR1 is MGHRA and CDR2 YSYEKL.